A single T cell receptor (beta chain) is shown here with its context. What it binds is unknown. The CDR3 is made up of 16 amino acids. Germline assignment: CDR1 MRHNA and CDR2 SNTAGT. V trimming: 0 bases; J trimming: 5 bases; junction bases outside the gene matches: 8. Using constant-segment primers, 5'RACE produced TCR alpha and TCR beta cDNA libraries carrying sample barcodes and UMIs. TCRdb reanalysed the 5' RACE reads using MiXCR and keeps one entry per CDR3 protein. The top ten clones hold around 13% of a sample with hundreds of thousands of distinct CDR3 sequences, over 20% of them seen once. The data are from a study of T-cell memory formation after mild COVID-19. Looking at the study overall: Largely donor-specific TCR clusters were found. Study results and limitations: Shrinking CD4+ clones were chiefly CM and EM; CD8+ ones were chiefly EMRA.

The origin of this receptor is an adult woman who had mild COVID-19 (a few samples of this study predate the infection). Cell type and time point are not known. The chain links TRBV6-4 to TRBJ2-7; 9 nucleotides line up with TRBD2. Sequenced input: PBMCs or a T cell subset sorted from them (not recorded which). This chain's CDR3 is CASSDSGGRDLDEQYF. The CDR3 DNA follows: TGTGCCAGCAGTGACTCTGGCGGGAGGGACCTCGACGAGCAGTACTTC.